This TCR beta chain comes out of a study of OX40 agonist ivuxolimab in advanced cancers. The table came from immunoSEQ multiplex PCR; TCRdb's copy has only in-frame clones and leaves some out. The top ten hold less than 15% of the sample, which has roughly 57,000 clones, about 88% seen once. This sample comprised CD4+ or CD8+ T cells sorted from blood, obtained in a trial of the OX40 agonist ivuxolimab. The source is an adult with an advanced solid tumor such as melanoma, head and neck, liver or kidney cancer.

The CDR3 region has the DNA TGTGCCAGCAGGGGGGACAGGGGCTGGTATGGCTACACCTTC. Its protein product is CASRGDRGWYGYTF. The rearrangement uses TRBV28 and TRBJ1-2; 10 bases are shared with TRBD1. The CDR3 covers 14 residues. From germline, CDR1 is MDHEN and CDR2 SYDVKM. Trimming at V came to 6 bases and at J to 5 bases, leaving 6 bases not matched to a gene.